This T cell receptor (beta chain) was sequenced during a study of neoadjuvant nivolumab and ipilimumab in lung cancer. Background on the study: Nivolumab 3 mg/kg was given days 1, 15 and 29, plus ipilimumab 1 mg/kg day 1 in combination.

A remark on this clone: As yet, its antigen is unknown.

Clones were read by immunoSEQ multiplex PCR, and TCRdb kept only the in-frame ones, dropping some. This table has some 18,000 clones, roughly three quarters appearing once. The CDR3 length is 13 residues. V lost 7 bases and J 6 bases, leaving 15 bases between the germline ends. The V gene's germline CDR1 is LNHDA and CDR2 SQIVND (reference sequence). Findings and caveats of the study: Pretherapy blood TCR richness correlated positively with resected tumor richness. TCR richness and clonality were higher in tumors than adjacent uninvolved lung.

The sequencing used tumor tissue, collected after neoadjuvant nivolumab, alone or with ipilimumab, at or shortly before surgery. V is TRBV19 and J is TRBJ1-1; D may be TRBD1 (5 bases). This receptor was identified in an adult with non-small cell lung cancer. The CDR3 protein is CASIGKGRSEAFF. The CDR3 nucleotides read TGTGCCAGTATTGGAAAGGGGAGGTCTGAAGCTTTCTTT.